What follows are 32 T cell receptor beta chains derived from one specimen sequenced in a study of blood T cell repertoires in COVID-19. Assay used: immunoSEQ multiplex PCR; TCRdb lists only in-frame clones, some missing. The table records approximately 25,000 clones, roughly 74% of them present only once. The material sequenced was peripheral blood. All receptors come from a man between 50 and 59 years old with COVID-19, enrolled during active disease.

J is TRBJ2-7 and V is TRBV5-5; D unclear. V was cut by 0 bases and J by 4 bases, with 11 bases left in between. This CDR3 region has 14 residues. Germline-derived CDR1 and CDR2 are SGHKS and YYEKEE (reference sequence). The CDR3 is CASSLVRGPYEQYF. CDR3 nucleotides: TGTGCCAGCAGCTTGGTTCGCGGTCCTTACGAGCAGTACTTC.

This chain connects TRBV27 to TRBJ1-1; D remains unclear. The germline gives CDR1 MNHEY, CDR2 SMNVEV (reference sequence). V lost 2 bases to trimming and J lost 1 base, with 11 bases between them. This CDR3 comprises 15 residues. CDR3 bases: TGTGCCAGCAGTTTAAACAGCAGTCCGAACACTGAAGCTTTCTTT. Protein: CASSLNSSPNTEAFF.

This clone was detected once. The chain is built from TRBV7-9 and TRBJ1-1, with D perhaps TRBD1 (6 bases). Looked up from germline, CDR1 is SEHNR and CDR2 is FQNEAQ (reference sequence). CDR3 length: 17 residues. The ends were cut back, 4 bases at V and 6 bases at J, with 24 bases in the middle. CDR3: CASSSTNIGEGEAEAFF. The CDR3 DNA sequence: TGTGCCAGCAGCTCGACTAATATCGGGGAGGGGGAGGCTGAAGCTTTCTTT.

The CDR3 loop is CASSPGRGDTQYF. For the CDR3, the DNA is TGTGCCAGCAGCCCTGGGAGGGGAGATACGCAGTATTTT. V gene TRBV7-9 combines with J gene TRBJ2-3; 7 bases match TRBD2. With 5 bases clipped from V and 5 bases from J, the junction kept 4 bases outside the gene matches. CDR3 size: 13 residues. Germline CDR1 and CDR2: SEHNR and FQNEAQ (reference sequence).

The chain recombines TRBV5-1 with TRBJ2-1, with 9 bases aligning to TRBD2. The CDR3 extends over 16 amino acids. Germline CDR1 is SGHRS and CDR2 is YFSETQ. With V trimmed by 4 bases and J by 4 bases, 9 bases remained unmatched. The DNA for the CDR3 is TGCGCCAGCAGCCCCCAGGGGCGGGGGGGATACAATGAGCAGTTCTTC. Its translation is CASSPQGRGGYNEQFF.

The chain is built from TRBV9 and TRBJ1-2; tentative D call: TRBD1 (6 bases). The germline V gene has CDR1 SGDLS and CDR2 YYNGEE. Trimming stripped 1 base from V and 1 base from J, with 11 bases between. The CDR3 is made up of 15 amino acids. CDR3 nucleotides: TGTGCCAGCAGCGTATGGGACACCTTTAACTATGGCTACACCTTC. It specifies CASSVWDTFNYGYTF.

This clone was seen a few times. The V gene is TRBV6-6, the J gene TRBJ1-5; 8 bases fit TRBD1. Germline V gives CDR1 MNHNY, CDR2 SVGAGI (reference sequence). The CDR3 length is 14 residues. The ends lost 6 bases at V and 11 bases at J; junction bases unmatched: 12. The CDR3 DNA sequence: TGTGCCAGCAGCCGCGGACAGGGTGGCTGGGCCCAGCATTTT. It codes for CASSRGQGGWAQHF.

The chain couples TRBV6-5 to TRBJ1-6, with D perhaps matching TRBD1 (6 bases). Per germline, CDR1 MNHEY and CDR2 SVGAGI. The CDR3 totals 16 residues. Trimming removed 0 bases at V and 10 bases at J, with 16 bases between. The CDR3 region is CASSYSPSQGRSPLHF. In DNA, the CDR3 is TGTGCCAGCAGTTACTCCCCTTCACAGGGCCGATCACCCCTCCACTTT.

This clone has more than one count but fewer than ten. The chain carries TRBV11-2 and TRBJ2-1, with a weak D call TRBD1 (6 bases). The V gene lost 5 bases and the J gene lost 8 bases, with 16 bases spanning the gap. In germline, CDR1 is SGHAT, CDR2 FQNNGV. CDR3 length: 14 amino acids. CDR3 region: CASSPWTVLDEQFF. CDR3 DNA: TGTGCCAGCAGCCCCTGGACAGTCTTGGATGAGCAGTTCTTC.

The chain joins TRBV9 to TRBJ1-2; 8 bases are a match to TRBD1. V shed 1 base and J 8 bases; nucleotides not matched to a gene: 10. Germline V gene data show CDR1 as SGDLS and CDR2 as YYNGEE. CDR3 length equals 15 residues. DNA for the CDR3: TGTGCCAGCAGCGTATACTTGGACAGGGCGACCGGCTACACCTTC. This encodes CASSVYLDRATGYTF.

The chain combines TRBV2 with TRBJ1-1; no clear D. Germline lookup yields CDR1 SNHLY and CDR2 FYNNEI. The CDR3 totals 14 residues. V lost 7 bases and J 4 bases, leaving 16 bases between the germline ends. CDR3 in amino acids: CASNREGEGTEAFF. The DNA for the CDR3 is TGTGCCAGCAACCGCGAGGGTGAGGGCACTGAAGCTTTCTTT. The variable domain in full, completed from reference TRBV2 and TRBJ1-1, reads EPEVTQTPSHQVTQMGQEVILRCVPISNHLYFYWYRQILGQKVEFLVSFYNNEISEKSEIFDDQFSVERPDGSNFTLKIRSTKLEDSAMYFCASNREGEGTEAFFGQGTRLTVV.

The table lists this clone with a few counts. The chain uses TRBV4-1 and TRBJ1-3; D ambiguous. V lost 6 bases, J lost 0 bases, and 9 bases lay in between. This CDR3 has 14 amino acids. CDR1 and CDR2 from the germline V gene are MGHRA and YSYEKL. CDR3 sequence reads: CASSGLNSGNTIYF. The CDR3 DNA reads TGCGCCAGCAGTGGACTGAACTCTGGAAACACCATATATTTT.

The V and J genes are TRBV5-4 and TRBJ2-7, with unresolved D. The V end lost 2 bases, the J end lost 5 bases, and 14 bases lay between the germline ends. The CDR3 has 14 residues. Germline V gene lookup returns CDR1 SGHNT and CDR2 YYREEE (reference sequence). Here the CDR3 DNA reads TGTGCCAGCAGCTTCGGTAACAGTCCCGACGAGCAGTACTTC. The encoded protein is CASSFGNSPDEQYF. Complete variable domain (other parts from reference TRBV5-4 and TRBJ2-7): ETGVTQSPTHLIKTRGQQVTLRCSSQSGHNTVSWYQQALGQGPQFIFQYYREEENGRGNFPPRFSGLQFPNYSSELNVNALELDDSALYLCASSFGNSPDEQYFGPGTRLTVT.

The rearrangement joins TRBV29-1 to TRBJ2-6, with 7 nucleotides matching TRBD1. This CDR3 comprises 16 residues. CDR1 is SQVTM and CDR2 is ANQGSEA in the germline V gene. V dropped 0 bases and J dropped 0; count of bases not matched to a gene: 2. CDR3 sequence reads: CSVEEGTVSGANVLTF. CDR3 nucleotide sequence: TGCAGCGTTGAAGAGGGGACAGTCTCTGGGGCCAACGTCCTGACTTTC.

The CDR3 DNA sequence: TGTGCCAGCAGCTTGGAGGGGCTAGCGGGGGGGTATAGCACAGATACGCAGTATTTT. Residues: CASSLEGLAGGYSTDTQYF. The V and J genes are TRBV5-4 and TRBJ2-3; 12 nucleotides match TRBD2. This CDR3 has 19 residues. V dropped 0 bases and J dropped 0; count of bases not matched to a gene: 8. CDR1 and CDR2 (germline): SGHNT, YYREEE (reference sequence).

The CDR3 region has the DNA TGTGCCCCCAAACGTGGAGCGGGGGGCGGGGATACGCAGTATTTT. It translates to CAPKRGAGGGDTQYF. The rearrangement joins TRBV9 to TRBJ2-3, with TRBD2 matching over 9 bases. The CDR3 covers 15 residues. The V segment lost 10 bases and the J segment 6 bases; nucleotides outside the gene matches: 15. CDR1 is SGDLS and CDR2 is YYNGEE in the germline V gene.

This clone was seen only a few times. The rearrangement joins TRBV5-8 to TRBJ1-5, with TRBD1 matching over 7 bases. Germline V CDR1 and CDR2: SGHTS, YDEGEE. J gave up 4 bases and V 5 bases, and 3 bases lay outside the gene matches. This CDR3 has 13 amino acids. In nucleotides, the CDR3 is TGTGCCAGCAGTTCACAGGGGAATCAGCCCCAGCATTTT. Amino acids: CASSSQGNQPQHF.

The chain has TRBV28 and TRBJ1-4; TRBD1 matches at 8 bases. The CDR3 extends over 13 amino acids. Germline values: CDR1 MDHEN, CDR2 SYDVKM. The trim removed 7 bases at V and 7 bases at J, leaving 5 bases unmatched. The chain's CDR3 is CASKGQGGEKLFF. The CDR3 DNA is TGTGCCAGCAAAGGACAGGGAGGTGAAAAACTGTTTTTT.

The rearrangement joins TRBV27 to TRBJ1-1; possible D gene TRBD1, 5 bases. V lost 0 bases and J 1 base, leaving 12 bases between the germline ends. Germline V gives CDR1 MNHEY, CDR2 SMNVEV (reference sequence). The CDR3 has 16 amino acids. The CDR3 loop reads CASSLSRGMGNTEAFF. CDR3 sequence (DNA): TGTGCCAGCAGTTTATCCCGGGGGATGGGGAACACTGAAGCTTTCTTT.

V gene TRBV29-1 combines with J gene TRBJ1-1, with D uncertain. The V end was cut by 3 bases, the J end by 8 bases, with 7 bases between. Germline loops: CDR1 SQVTM, CDR2 ANQGSEA. This CDR3 has 10 residues. The CDR3 DNA reads TGCAGCGTTGAGGTGGGCGAAGCTTTCTTT. It translates to CSVEVGEAFF.

This clone was picked up a small number of times. The CDR3 reads CSVELGGRRYGYTF. The CDR3 DNA follows: TGCAGCGTTGAGTTGGGGGGGCGCCGATATGGCTACACCTTC. J is TRBJ1-2 and V is TRBV29-1, with D possibly matching TRBD1 (6 bases). Germline-derived CDR1 and CDR2 are SQVTM and ANQGSEA. The CDR3 runs to 14 residues. Trimming left V 3 bases short and J 5 bases short, with 16 bases between.

The rearrangement links TRBV19 to TRBJ1-5, with a weak D call TRBD1 (5 bases). CDR3 length equals 13 residues. Looked up from germline, CDR1 is LNHDA and CDR2 is SQIVND (reference sequence). In nucleotides, the CDR3 is TGTGCTGGTTCTGGGGCGCAGGGTCAGCCCCAGCATTTT. Its translation is CAGSGAQGQPQHF.

The gene calls are TRBV6-1 and TRBJ1-6; 7 bases match TRBD1. V lost 1 base and J lost 4; bases outside the gene matches: 1. Germline assignment: CDR1 MNHNS and CDR2 SASEGT. The CDR3 has 15 residues. The CDR3 nucleotides are TGTGCCAGCAGTGAAGACAGGGGATATAATTCACCCCTCCACTTT. It codes for CASSEDRGYNSPLHF.

The chain has TRBV4-2 and TRBJ2-1, with D possibly being TRBD1 (5 bases). Germline assignment: CDR1 LGHNA and CDR2 YNFKEQ. V lost 0 bases, J lost 3 bases, and 12 bases lay in between. This CDR3 comprises 16 residues. Written as DNA, the CDR3 is TGTGCCAGCAGCCAAGACCTCAGGGTTAGCTACAATGAGCAGTTCTTC. It codes for CASSQDLRVSYNEQFF.

The chain is built from TRBV3-1 (or the pseudogene TRBV3-2) and TRBJ1-1; D is possibly TRBD1 (6 bases). Germline lookup yields CDR1 LGHDT and CDR2 YNNKEL (reference sequence). Trimming cost V 1 base and J 4 bases, with 13 bases left between them. This CDR3 has 15 residues. The CDR3, as DNA: TGTGCCAGCAGCCAAGTATCGAACAGGGTCACTGAAGCTTTCTTT. Protein: CASSQVSNRVTEAFF.

The chain links TRBV10-2 to TRBJ2-7; 9 bases agree with TRBD2. CDR3 length: 15 amino acids. V trimming: 2 bases; J trimming: 1 base; junction bases outside the gene matches: 3. CDR1 and CDR2 from the germline V gene are WSHSY and SAAADI. The CDR3 spells CASSEMSGRSYEQYF. DNA of the CDR3: TGCGCCAGCAGTGAGATGAGCGGGAGGTCCTACGAGCAGTACTTC.

The chain is built from TRBV5-1 and TRBJ2-2; 7 bases are shared with TRBD2. CDR3 length: 14 residues. Per the germline V gene, CDR1 is SGHRS and CDR2 is YFSETQ. The V and J ends lost 4 bases and 1 base, in that order; junction bases with no gene match: 1. The CDR3 spells CASSTGGNTGELFF. CDR3 DNA sequence: TGCGCCAGCAGCACGGGGGGGAACACCGGGGAGCTGTTTTTT.

The genes are TRBV28 and TRBJ1-5, with TRBD1 as a possible D gene (5 bases). This CDR3 is 17 amino acids long. Germline lookup yields CDR1 MDHEN and CDR2 SYDVKM. Between the trimmed V and J ends, which lost 4 bases and 5 bases, there was a span of 21 bases. CDR3 coding DNA: TGTGCCAGCAGTTCGCCCACACGCGGGACCAGGCATCAGCCCCAGCATTTT. Translated: CASSSPTRGTRHQPQHF.

The CDR3 bases are TGTGCCATCAGCGAAGGACAGGGGAAGGCCAATCAGCCCCAGCATTTT. Translated: CAISEGQGKANQPQHF. The gene calls are TRBV10-3 and TRBJ1-5; 9 positions agree with TRBD1. J gave up 3 bases and V 6 bases, and 9 bases lay outside the gene matches. This CDR3 is 16 amino acids long. In germline, CDR1 is ENHRY, CDR2 SYGVKD.

This chain uses TRBV12-3 or TRBV12-4 with TRBJ1-2, with a weak D call TRBD1 (6 bases). The CDR3 has 13 residues. The V end was cut by 5 bases, the J end by 4 bases, with 11 bases between. The CDR3 here is CASSRLQGYGYTF. In DNA form, the CDR3 reads TGTGCCAGCAGTCGACTACAGGGCTATGGCTACACCTTC.

V usage is TRBV28 and J usage is TRBJ1-4; a weak D match, TRBD1 (6 bases). The CDR3 spans 14 residues. Per the germline V gene, CDR1 is MDHEN and CDR2 is SYDVKM. Trimming left V 6 bases short and J 8 bases short, with 16 bases between. The CDR3 sequence: CASSGGGAREKLFF. The CDR3 region has the DNA TGTGCCAGCAGCGGCGGGGGGGCACGGGAAAAACTGTTTTTT.

This clone was seen only a few times. The CDR3 loop is CASSEGGQLNSPLHF. The DNA of the CDR3 is TGTGCCAGCAGTGAGGGGGGACAGCTTAATTCACCCCTCCACTTT. The rearrangement uses TRBV2 and TRBJ1-6; 7 bases are a match to TRBD1. V lost 3 bases, J lost 6 bases, and 5 bases stayed unmatched. CDR1 and CDR2 from the germline V gene are SNHLY and FYNNEI. The CDR3 sequence is 15 residues long. Looking up the rest from reference TRBV2 and TRBJ1-6 gives the full variable domain: EPEVTQTPSHQVTQMGQEVILRCVPISNHLYFYWYRQILGQKVEFLVSFYNNEISEKSEIFDDQFSVERPDGSNFTLKIRSTKLEDSAMYFCASSEGGQLNSPLHFGNGTRLTVT.